What follows are 30 T cell receptor beta chains derived from one specimen sequenced in a study of PD-1 blockade in classical Hodgkin lymphoma. Profiling relied on immunoSEQ multiplex PCR, and the TCRdb table lists in-frame clones only, not all of them. Here the sample spans approximately 25,000 clones, less than 95% being singletons. Time point meaning: newly diagnosed, previously untreated cHL patient sample. From thawed PBMCs, CD4+ T cells were purified using magnetic negative selection. Specimen: CD4+ T cells from blood. The receptors here all came from a human donor with classical Hodgkin lymphoma.

This clone was picked up one time. The V gene is TRBV18, the J gene TRBJ1-3; no firm D call. CDR3 length: 12 amino acids. V was trimmed by 3 bases and J by 4 bases, leaving 4 bases between them. The germline CDR1 and CDR2 sequences are KGHSH and LQKENI. In DNA form, the CDR3 reads TGTGCCAGCTCACCTGAAGGAAACACCATATATTTT. Translation: CASSPEGNTIYF.

The table lists this clone with a count of one. The chain links TRBV5-4 to TRBJ1-2; TRBD1 is a possible D gene (6 bases). CDR1 SGHNT and CDR2 YYREEE come from the germline V gene (reference sequence). The ends were cut back, 4 bases at V and 0 bases at J, with 19 bases in the middle. This CDR3 has 17 residues. The CDR3 here is CASSRGGRGSSNYGYTF. The CDR3 coding sequence is TGTGCCAGCAGCCGCGGTGGCAGGGGCTCCTCTAACTATGGCTACACCTTC.

This clone was seen a single time. The chain couples TRBV10-3 to TRBJ1-2; TRBD1 agrees at 8 bases. Germline-derived CDR1 and CDR2 are ENHRY and SYGVKD. The CDR3 is made up of 14 amino acids. The junction had 11 bases not matched to a gene; V was cut back by 9 bases and J by 5 bases. The CDR3 reads CAIRPGQGRYGYTF. Here the CDR3 DNA reads TGTGCCATTCGCCCTGGACAGGGCCGATATGGCTACACCTTC.

The chain carries TRBV6-6 and TRBJ1-4; TRBD1 might be the D (5 bases). Looked up from germline, CDR1 is MNHNY and CDR2 is SVGAGI (reference sequence). V shed 8 bases and J shed 7 bases, with 17 bases lying between them. The CDR3 has 14 residues. The CDR3 DNA sequence: TGTGCCAGCCGCCAAACGGGGGACGGTGAAAAACTGTTTTTT. As protein: CASRQTGDGEKLFF.

V gene TRBV7-9 combines with J gene TRBJ2-2; 7 bases agree with TRBD1. Germline CDR1 is SEHNR and CDR2 is FQNEAQ (reference sequence). With V trimmed by 1 base and J by 6 bases, 8 bases remained unmatched. CDR3 length equals 16 residues. This chain's CDR3 is CASSLDAAGGPGELFF. CDR3 in DNA: TGTGCCAGCAGCTTAGACGCTGCAGGGGGTCCCGGGGAGCTGTTTTTT.

This clone has just one count. The chain recombines TRBV5-1 with TRBJ2-5, with 11 bases aligning to TRBD1. The J segment lost 0 bases and the V segment lost 4 bases, leaving 5 bases of the junction unmatched. The germline gives CDR1 SGHRS, CDR2 YFSETQ. This CDR3 region has 16 residues. The CDR3 spells CASSPGTGGYQETQYF. The CDR3 DNA reads TGCGCCAGCAGCCCGGGGACAGGGGGTTACCAAGAGACCCAGTACTTC. The variable domain in full, completed from reference TRBV5-1 and TRBJ2-5, reads KAGVTQTPRYLIKTRGQQVTLSCSPISGHRSVSWYQQTPGQGLQFLFEYFSETQRNKGNFPGRFSGRQFSNSRSEMNVSTLELGDSALYLCASSPGTGGYQETQYFGPGTRLLVL.

The V gene is TRBV21-1, the J gene TRBJ2-1. TRBV21-1 is a listed pseudogene. The CDR3 consists of 13 residues. The CDR3 DNA reads TGTGCCAGCAGCAAAGGAGACCCCAATGAGCAGTTCTTC. It specifies CASSKGDPNEQFF.

This sequence joins TRBV6-1 and TRBJ2-4; 8 bases align to TRBD2. Germline loops: CDR1 MNHNS, CDR2 SASEGT. CDR3 size: 15 residues. The V and J ends lost 2 bases and 1 base, in that order; junction bases with no gene match: 1. DNA for the CDR3: TGTGCCAGCAGTGAATCGGGGGGGGCCAAAAACATTCAGTACTTC. Its translation: CASSESGGAKNIQYF.

The V gene is TRBV27, the J gene TRBJ1-5; the match to TRBD1 covers 7 bases. Germline V CDR1 and CDR2: MNHEY, SMNVEV (reference sequence). Trimming at V came to 4 bases and at J to 4 bases, leaving 4 bases not matched to a gene. There are 14 residues in the CDR3. CDR3 in amino acids: CASSSTTGNQPQHF. CDR3 sequence (DNA): TGTGCCAGCAGTTCAACGACAGGGAATCAGCCCCAGCATTTT.

The rearrangement links TRBV2 to TRBJ1-5; D not certain. This CDR3 comprises 12 residues. Germline V lookup: CDR1 SNHLY, CDR2 FYNNEI. The ends were cut back, 6 bases at V and 8 bases at J, with 11 bases in the middle. The CDR3 coding sequence is TGTGCCAGCAGGACCGCTATTGAGCCCCAGCATTTT. This translates into CASRTAIEPQHF.

CDR3 in amino acids: CASSPGATMNTEAFF. CDR3 DNA sequence: TGTGCCAGCAGCCCCGGGGCCACCATGAACACTGAAGCTTTCTTT. This chain connects TRBV7-6 to TRBJ1-1; perhaps TRBD1 as D (5 bases). V lost 5 bases, J lost 0 bases, and 13 bases lay in between. The CDR3 has 15 residues. Germline CDR1 reads SGHVS; CDR2 reads FNYEAQ. The complete variable domain, with remaining parts taken from reference TRBV7-6 and TRBJ1-1, reads GAGVSQSPRYKVTKRGQDVALRCDPISGHVSLYWYRQALGQGPEFLTYFNYEAQQDKSGLPNDRFSAERPEGSISTLTIQRTEQRDSAMYRCASSPGATMNTEAFFGQGTRLTVV.

The chain couples TRBV5-5 to TRBJ2-5; D might be TRBD2 (6 bases). In germline, CDR1 is SGHKS, CDR2 YYEKEE (reference sequence). With 0 bases removed from V and 5 bases from J, the gap between germline ends came to 8 bases. The CDR3 contains 13 residues. In DNA, the CDR3 is TGTGCCAGCAGCTTGGGGCTAGCGGAGACCCAGTACTTC. Protein: CASSLGLAETQYF.

The chain joins TRBV30 to TRBJ2-3; TRBD1 might be the D (5 bases). The CDR3 is 14 residues long. Trimming pared 3 bases from V and 2 bases from J, leaving 12 bases between. Germline lookup yields CDR1 GTSNPN and CDR2 SVGIG (reference sequence). The CDR3 DNA reads TGTGCCTGGAGGGAGACAGCTTCCACAGATACGCAGTATTTT. This codes for CAWRETASTDTQYF.

The chain is built from TRBV4-1 and TRBJ2-1; 7 nucleotides line up with TRBD1. With V trimmed by 1 base and J by 8 bases, 2 bases remained unmatched. This CDR3 comprises 13 residues. Germline lookup yields CDR1 MGHRA and CDR2 YSYEKL. In nucleotides, the CDR3 is TGCGCCAGCAGCCAAGTAGGACAGGATGAGCAGTTCTTC. Translating it yields CASSQVGQDEQFF.

The chain is built from TRBV4-3 and TRBJ2-1, with D perhaps matching TRBD1 or TRBD2 (6 bases each). Germline V gene data show CDR1 as LGHNA and CDR2 as YSLEER. This CDR3 comprises 15 residues. Trimming removed 0 bases from V and 4 bases from J, with 10 bases in between. The CDR3: CASSQEGGTYNEQFF. CDR3 DNA sequence: TGCGCCAGCAGCCAAGAGGGGGGCACTTACAATGAGCAGTTCTTC.

The J gene is TRBJ1-1, the V gene TRBV19; D uncertain. The CDR3 has 15 amino acids. Germline V lookup: CDR1 LNHDA, CDR2 SQIVND (reference sequence). Trimming removed 7 bases from V and 0 bases from J, with 15 bases in between. The CDR3 bases are TGTGCCAGTACTGAAGGTAGGCGAATGAACACTGAAGCTTTCTTT. This gives the protein CASTEGRRMNTEAFF.

The chain employs TRBV4-2 and TRBJ1-1; unclear D gene. The CDR3 is 15 residues long. V was shortened by 0 bases and J by 6 bases, with 14 bases between the two germline ends. Germline values: CDR1 LGHNA, CDR2 YNFKEQ. DNA for the CDR3: TGTGCCAGCAGCCAAGATAAAACGGGGTCCGCTGAAGCTTTCTTT. This codes for CASSQDKTGSAEAFF.

V and J are TRBV11-3 and TRBJ2-1; no definite D call. CDR1 is SGHNT, CDR2 YENEEA, per germline. Trimming cost V 5 bases and J 7 bases, with 18 bases left between them. This CDR3 comprises 15 residues. Written as DNA, the CDR3 is TGTGCCAGCAGCCTGTCAACATCGCCCAGAAATGAGCAGTTCTTC. As protein: CASSLSTSPRNEQFF.

The CDR3 region is CASSEQGSNYGYTF. In DNA, the CDR3 is TGTGCCAGCAGTGAACAAGGCAGCAACTATGGCTACACCTTC. The chain is built from TRBV6-1 and TRBJ1-2; D gene unclear. The CDR3 length is 14 residues. Germline V gene data show CDR1 as MNHNS and CDR2 as SASEGT. V gave up 2 bases and J gave up 2 bases, with 9 bases separating them.

CDR3 DNA sequence: TGTGCCAGCAGCTTAGGGCCGGGACAGGGGACAGATACGCAGTATTTT. Protein: CASSLGPGQGTDTQYF. The V call is TRBV7-9, the J call TRBJ2-3; TRBD1 aligns across 10 bases. The germline gives CDR1 SEHNR, CDR2 FQNEAQ (reference sequence). The CDR3 spans 16 residues. The junction had 4 bases not matched to a gene; V was cut back by 1 base and J by 3 bases.

The J gene is TRBJ1-6, the V gene TRBV18; weak D call: TRBD1 (5 bases). V was trimmed by 0 bases and J by 9 bases, leaving 15 bases between them. Germline CDR1 and CDR2: KGHSH and LQKENI. The CDR3 loop spans 16 amino acids. CDR3 nucleotide sequence: TGTGCCAGCTCACCACCGGAGGGGCCATCGGCTTCACCCCTCCACTTT. Translated: CASSPPEGPSASPLHF.

The V and J genes are TRBV7-2 and TRBJ2-1; D gene uncertain. The germline CDR1 and CDR2 sequences are SGHTA and FQGNSA. There are 14 residues in the CDR3. The V end lost 1 base, the J end lost 1 base, and 5 bases lay between the germline ends. As DNA, the CDR3 is TGTGCCAGCAGCTTAGGGGGATCCTACAATGAGCAGTTCTTC. This codes for CASSLGGSYNEQFF.

CDR3 sequence: CASSQQYRGRNTEAFF. DNA of the CDR3: TGTGCCAGCAGCCAACAGTACAGGGGCCGGAACACTGAAGCTTTCTTT. The chain joins TRBV5-5 to TRBJ1-1; 7 bases fit TRBD1. Trimming at V came to 4 bases and at J to 1 base, leaving 10 bases not matched to a gene. The CDR3 totals 16 residues. Germline loops: CDR1 SGHKS, CDR2 YYEKEE (reference sequence).

This clone was detected only a few times. The chain links TRBV11-2 to TRBJ1-1; D unclear. The length of the CDR3 is 17 residues. In germline, CDR1 is SGHAT, CDR2 FQNNGV. The germline V and J ends were trimmed by 0 bases and 3 bases, with 17 bases remaining between them. The CDR3, as DNA: TGTGCCAGCAGCTTAGAGTTAGGGCGGCGTAAGGACACTGAAGCTTTCTTT. Amino acid sequence: CASSLELGRRKDTEAFF.

This chain joins TRBV2 and TRBJ1-4, with D unclear. The V gene lost 2 bases and the J gene lost 7 bases, with 5 bases spanning the gap. CDR3 length: 12 residues. CDR1 and CDR2 (germline): SNHLY, FYNNEI. DNA of the CDR3: TGTGCCAGCAGTGAATTTTCTGAAAAACTGTTTTTT. Its translation: CASSEFSEKLFF.

The chain employs TRBV18 and TRBJ2-5; D is undetermined. V lost 3 bases to trimming and J lost 3 bases, with 8 bases between them. Per germline, CDR1 KGHSH and CDR2 LQKENI. The CDR3 has 13 amino acids. The CDR3 DNA reads TGTGCCAGCTCACCCTGGGTAGAAGAGACCCAGTACTTC. Residues: CASSPWVEETQYF. Looking up the rest from reference TRBV18 and TRBJ2-5 gives the full variable domain: NAGVMQNPRHLVRRRGQEARLRCSPMKGHSHVYWYRQLPEEGLKFMVYLQKENIIDESGMPKERFSAEFPKEGPSILRIQQVVRGDSAAYFCASSPWVEETQYFGPGTRLLVL.

V gene TRBV7-9 combines with J gene TRBJ2-7, with a weak D call TRBD1 (7 bases). Germline assignment: CDR1 SEHNR and CDR2 FQNEAQ (reference sequence). The CDR3 has 14 residues. V was pared by 5 bases and J by 5 bases, with 16 bases between. CDR3 sequence: CASSPGGGQDEQYF. The CDR3 DNA is TGTGCCAGCAGCCCTGGAGGGGGCCAGGACGAGCAGTACTTC.

This rearrangement joins TRBV5-1 to TRBJ2-7; 7 bases agree with TRBD2. CDR1 is SGHRS and CDR2 is YFSETQ in the germline V gene. The CDR3 has 16 residues. The J segment lost 2 bases and the V segment lost 0 bases, leaving 8 bases of the junction unmatched. The CDR3 here is CASSLAGGTDTYEQYF. The CDR3 DNA follows: TGCGCCAGCAGCTTGGCCGGGGGGACGGATACCTACGAGCAGTACTTC.

V usage is TRBV7-8 and J usage is TRBJ2-1, with D perhaps TRBD1 or TRBD2 (5 bases each). The CDR3 has 16 residues. Germline V lookup: CDR1 SGHVS, CDR2 FQNEAQ. Trimming stripped 5 bases from V and 0 bases from J, with 14 bases between. The DNA for the CDR3 is TGTGCCAGCAGCCCCTTGGGGGAAAACTCCTACAATGAGCAGTTCTTC. This encodes CASSPLGENSYNEQFF.

The CDR3 coding sequence is TGTGCCACCAGCAGAGATCCGGGACAGGGTGACAATCAGCCCCAGCATTTT. It is translated as CATSRDPGQGDNQPQHF. V and J are TRBV15 and TRBJ1-5; 9 nucleotides agree with TRBD1. The CDR3 covers 17 residues. V dropped 0 bases and J dropped 3; count of bases not matched to a gene: 6. Germline CDR1 reads LNHNV; CDR2 reads YYDKDF (reference sequence). The full variable domain, its missing parts supplied by reference TRBV15 and TRBJ1-5, is DAMVIQNPRYQVTQFGKPVTLSCSQTLNHNVMYWYQQKSSQAPKLLFHYYDKDFNNEADTPDNFQSRRPNTSFCFLDIRSPGLGDTAMYLCATSRDPGQGDNQPQHFGDGTRLSIL.